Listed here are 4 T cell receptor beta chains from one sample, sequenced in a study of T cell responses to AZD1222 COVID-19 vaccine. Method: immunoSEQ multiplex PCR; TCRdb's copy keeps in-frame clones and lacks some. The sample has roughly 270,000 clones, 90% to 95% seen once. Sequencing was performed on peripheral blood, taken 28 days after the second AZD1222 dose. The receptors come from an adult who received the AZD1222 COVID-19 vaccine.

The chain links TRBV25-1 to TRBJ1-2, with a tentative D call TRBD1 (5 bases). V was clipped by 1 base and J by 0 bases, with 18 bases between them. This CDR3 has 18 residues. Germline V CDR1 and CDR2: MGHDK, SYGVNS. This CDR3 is CASSESPRGVTANYGYTF. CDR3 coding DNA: TGTGCCAGCAGTGAATCACCTCGGGGGGTCACCGCTAACTATGGCTACACCTTC.

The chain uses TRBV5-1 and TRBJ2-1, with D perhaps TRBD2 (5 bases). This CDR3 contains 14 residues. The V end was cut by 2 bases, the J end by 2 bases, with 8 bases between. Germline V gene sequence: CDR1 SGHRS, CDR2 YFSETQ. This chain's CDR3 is CASSFDGTYNEQFF. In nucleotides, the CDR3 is TGCGCCAGCAGCTTTGACGGGACCTACAATGAGCAGTTCTTC.

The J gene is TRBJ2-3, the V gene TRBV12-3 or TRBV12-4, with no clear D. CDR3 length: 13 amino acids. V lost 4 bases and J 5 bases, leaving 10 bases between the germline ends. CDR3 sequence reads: CASSSGWGDTQYF. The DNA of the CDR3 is TGTGCCAGCAGTTCTGGCTGGGGAGATACGCAGTATTTT.

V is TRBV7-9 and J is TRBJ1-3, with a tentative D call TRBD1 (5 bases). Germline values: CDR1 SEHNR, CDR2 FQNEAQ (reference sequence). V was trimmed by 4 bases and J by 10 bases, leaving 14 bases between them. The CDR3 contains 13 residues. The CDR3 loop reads CASSSEQVATIYF. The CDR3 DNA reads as TGTGCCAGCAGCTCAGAACAGGTCGCTACCATATATTTT.